One TCR beta chain is described in this entry. The entry originates in a study of blood T cells in healthy people across ages. A second about 7 to 12 cycle PCR used barcoded and J-beta primers. TCRdb analysed the 5' RACE reads with MiXCR anew, one entry per CDR3 protein. The sample lists 600,000 to 850,000 distinct CDR3 sequences; 25% were seen once. Deletions cut 5 bases from V and 4 bases from J, with 14 bases between. Germline V lookup: CDR1 MDHEN, CDR2 SYDVKM. There are 14 residues in the CDR3. These data were also reused for a study on T cells of mothers and their children.

Sequencing was performed on blood. This TCR derives from a boy aged 5-17 years in good health. This chain joins TRBV28 and TRBJ2-5; possible D gene TRBD1, 6 bases. The CDR3 DNA reads as TGTGCCAGCAGTCAGACAGGTTTCCGAGAGACCCAGTACTTC. Its protein product is CASSQTGFRETQYF.